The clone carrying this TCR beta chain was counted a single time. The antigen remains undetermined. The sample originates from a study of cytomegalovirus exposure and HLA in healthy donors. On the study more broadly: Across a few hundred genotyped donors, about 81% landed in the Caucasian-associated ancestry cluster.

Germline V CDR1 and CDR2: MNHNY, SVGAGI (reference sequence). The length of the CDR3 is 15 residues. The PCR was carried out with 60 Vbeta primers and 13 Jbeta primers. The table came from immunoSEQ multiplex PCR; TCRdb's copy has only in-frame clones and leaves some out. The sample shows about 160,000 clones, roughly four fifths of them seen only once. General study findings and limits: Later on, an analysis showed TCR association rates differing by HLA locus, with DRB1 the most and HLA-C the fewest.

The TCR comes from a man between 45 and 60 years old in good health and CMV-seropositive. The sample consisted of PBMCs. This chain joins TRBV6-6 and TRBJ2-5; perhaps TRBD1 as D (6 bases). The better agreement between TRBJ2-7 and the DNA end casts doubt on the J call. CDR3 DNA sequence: TGTGCCAGCAGGACAGGTACCCGGAGCTCCTACGAGCAGTACTTC. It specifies CASRTGTRSSYEQYF.